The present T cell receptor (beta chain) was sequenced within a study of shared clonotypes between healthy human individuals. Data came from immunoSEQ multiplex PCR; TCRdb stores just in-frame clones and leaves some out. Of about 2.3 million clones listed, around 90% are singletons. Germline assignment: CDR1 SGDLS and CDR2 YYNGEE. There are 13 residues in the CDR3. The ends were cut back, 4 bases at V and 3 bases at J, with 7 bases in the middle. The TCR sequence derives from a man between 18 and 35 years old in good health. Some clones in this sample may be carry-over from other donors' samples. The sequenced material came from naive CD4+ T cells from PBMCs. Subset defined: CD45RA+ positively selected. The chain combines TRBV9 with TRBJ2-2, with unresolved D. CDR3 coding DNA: TGTGCCAGCAGCCACAGCTACACCGGGGAGCTGTTTTTT. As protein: CASSHSYTGELFF.